This entry lists 22 T cell receptor beta chains sequenced from one sample in a study of blood T cell repertoires in COVID-19. Assay: immunoSEQ multiplex PCR; the TCRdb copy retains only in-frame clones and omits some. The sample lists under 85,000 clones; around 80% were seen once. Sequencing used peripheral blood. The origin of the receptors is a man between 50 and 59 years old with active COVID-19.

CDR3 bases: TGTGCCAGCAGTCCCCGACAGGGCAGGGCCACTGAAGCTTTCTTT. Protein product: CASSPRQGRATEAFF. The rearrangement links TRBV25-1 to TRBJ1-1; 7 bases align to TRBD1. The CDR3 covers 15 residues. The germline gives CDR1 MGHDK, CDR2 SYGVNS. The V gene end was trimmed by 5 bases and the J gene end by 4 bases; junction bases not matched to a gene: 10.

This clone showed up just a few times. The V and J genes are TRBV11-2 and TRBJ2-2; 10 nucleotides align to TRBD2. This CDR3 has 18 amino acids. Germline V gene sequence: CDR1 SGHAT, CDR2 FQNNGV. V lost 1 base, J lost 3 bases, and 8 bases stayed unmatched. The CDR3 reads CASSLAKSGGAHTGELFF. In DNA, the CDR3 is TGTGCCAGCAGCTTAGCCAAGAGCGGGGGGGCCCACACCGGGGAGCTGTTTTTT.

Points on this clone: The junction departs from germline at one end; a sequencing error may be responsible. The sample has other DNA sequences that encode this CDR3 too. The V call is TRBV7-7, the J call TRBJ2-5; TRBD1 matches at 7 bases. Germline V gene lookup returns CDR1 SSHAT and CDR2 FNYEAQ (reference sequence). There are 13 residues in the CDR3. In nucleotides, the CDR3 is TGTGCTAGCAGCTCTACAGGGGTGGAGACCCAGTACTTC. Translating it yields CASSSTGVETQYF.

The chain employs TRBV15 and TRBJ1-2, with a tentative D call TRBD1 (5 bases). Germline assignment: CDR1 LNHNV and CDR2 YYDKDF (reference sequence). V shed 1 base and J shed 6 bases, with 18 bases lying between them. This CDR3 contains 16 residues. The CDR3 bases are TGTGCCACCAGCAGAGTGGGACCCTCGGCGGGGGATGGCTACACCTTC. The encoded protein is CATSRVGPSAGDGYTF.

The sample holds a few counts of this clone. The chain is built from TRBV11-2 and TRBJ1-6; 7 positions match TRBD1. The CDR3 has 15 amino acids. Trimming removed 2 bases from V and 10 bases from J; junction bases left unmatched: 8. Germline-derived CDR1 and CDR2 are SGHAT and FQNNGV. This chain's CDR3 is CASSLIATGTSPLHF. CDR3 in DNA: TGTGCCAGCAGCTTAATTGCGACAGGGACCTCACCCCTCCACTTT.

This chain connects TRBV5-4 to TRBJ2-4; TRBD2 aligns across 16 bases. The CDR3 length is 19 residues. V shed 4 bases and J 2 bases; nucleotides not matched to a gene: 9. Germline loops: CDR1 SGHNT, CDR2 YYREEE (reference sequence). The CDR3 region has the DNA TGTGCCAGCAGCGGAACCGGGACTAGCGGGAGGGGGACCAAAAACATTCAGTACTTC. Translated, it gives CASSGTGTSGRGTKNIQYF.

This CDR3 reads CASSYPPRGGETQYF. Written as DNA, the CDR3 is TGTGCCAGCAGTTACCCCCCCAGAGGAGGAGAGACCCAGTACTTC. V usage is TRBV6-8 and J usage is TRBJ2-5; possible D gene TRBD2, 5 bases. CDR1 and CDR2 from the germline V gene are MNHGY and SAAAGT. The CDR3 runs 15 residues. Trimming removed 2 bases from V and 4 bases from J, with 14 bases in between.

The chain couples TRBV7-9 to TRBJ2-5, with D tentatively TRBD1 (7 bases). Germline CDR1 reads SEHNR; CDR2 reads FQNEAQ (reference sequence). V was cut by 5 bases and J by 13 bases, with 23 bases left in between. The CDR3 has 14 amino acids. CDR3 region: CASSRVEGAPAAYF. In DNA, the CDR3 is TGTGCCAGCAGCCGGGTGGAGGGGGCCCCCGCCGCGTACTTC.

The chain carries TRBV2 and TRBJ2-7, with 7 nucleotides matching TRBD2. CDR1 and CDR2 from the germline V gene are SNHLY and FYNNEI. The CDR3 sequence is 13 residues long. The junction had 3 bases not matched to a gene; V was cut back by 7 bases and J by 0 bases. This chain's CDR3 is CASKAGVSYEQYF. The CDR3 nucleotides are TGTGCCAGCAAGGCGGGGGTCTCCTACGAGCAGTACTTC.

V is TRBV28 and J is TRBJ2-7, with D possibly being TRBD2 (5 bases). The germline V gene encodes CDR1 MDHEN and CDR2 SYDVKM. The CDR3 runs to 15 residues. Trimming took 7 bases from V and 0 from J, leaving 16 bases between them. The CDR3 coding sequence is TGTGCCAGCAAAGAGGGTCCGCTAAACTCCTACGAGCAGTACTTC. The encoded protein is CASKEGPLNSYEQYF.

This chain links TRBV7-9 with TRBJ1-2; D is undetermined. Trimming pared 3 bases from V and 0 bases from J, leaving 20 bases between. CDR1 is SEHNR, CDR2 FQNEAQ, per germline (reference sequence). The CDR3 is made up of 18 amino acids. CDR3 nucleotide sequence: TGTGCCAGCAGCTTCTCCCTTGGAGTGTTCACGACTAACTATGGCTACACCTTC. Its translation is CASSFSLGVFTTNYGYTF.

This CDR3 is CASRGGGAKNIQYF. In nucleotides, the CDR3 is TGTGCCAGCAGGGGCGGGGGAGCCAAAAACATTCAGTACTTC. This rearrangement joins TRBV28 to TRBJ2-4, with 7 bases fitting TRBD2. Germline V lookup: CDR1 MDHEN, CDR2 SYDVKM. J gave up 0 bases and V 6 bases, and 2 bases lay outside the gene matches. The CDR3 totals 14 residues.

The genes are TRBV25-1 and TRBJ2-5; 10 nucleotides match TRBD2. The CDR3 runs 16 residues. V shed 1 base, J shed 1 base, and the junction held 3 bases outside the gene matches. CDR1 is MGHDK, CDR2 SYGVNS, per germline. The CDR3 DNA reads as TGTGCCAGCAGTGAATTAGTAGCGGGGGGCCAAGAGACCCAGTACTTC. Amino acids: CASSELVAGGQETQYF.

CDR3 amino acids: CASSANNYGYTF. The CDR3 region has the DNA TGTGCCAGCAGCGCTAATAACTATGGCTACACCTTC. This chain joins TRBV9 and TRBJ1-2; no reliable D call. The CDR3 has 12 amino acids. V lost 3 bases and J 1 base, leaving 4 bases between the germline ends. Germline V CDR1 and CDR2: SGDLS, YYNGEE.

V and J are TRBV5-4 and TRBJ2-7, with 7 bases identical to TRBD1. This CDR3 comprises 17 residues. Germline V gene lookup returns CDR1 SGHNT and CDR2 YYREEE (reference sequence). V lost 6 bases to trimming and J lost 0 bases; unmatched junction nucleotides: 15. The chain's CDR3 is CASNNDRVHPSSYEQYF. The CDR3 nucleotides are TGTGCCAGCAACAACGACAGGGTCCATCCTAGCTCCTACGAGCAGTACTTC.

This clone was picked up a small number of times. Here the CDR3 DNA reads TGTGCCAGCAGCCCATACAATGAGCAGTTCTTC. Residues: CASSPYNEQFF. The genes are TRBV7-9 and TRBJ2-1; D is undetermined. The CDR3 runs to 11 residues. The ends were cut back, 5 bases at V and 4 bases at J, with 3 bases in the middle. Germline lookup yields CDR1 SEHNR and CDR2 FQNEAQ (reference sequence).

The V gene is TRBV19, the J gene TRBJ2-7; D is undetermined. The CDR3 contains 13 residues. From germline, CDR1 is LNHDA and CDR2 SQIVND (reference sequence). V lost 5 bases to trimming and J lost 2 bases, with 10 bases between them. CDR3 in DNA: TGTGCCAGTAGTCCCTGGGCCACCTACGAGCAGTACTTC. Translated: CASSPWATYEQYF.

The CDR3, as DNA: TGCAGTGTTTCCCCGGCAGATACGCAGTATTTT. Its translation: CSVSPADTQYF. This chain links TRBV20-1 with TRBJ2-3; D is ambiguous. Germline V gene sequence: CDR1 DFQATT, CDR2 SNEGSKA (reference sequence). Trimming took off 7 bases at V and 4 bases at J, with 9 bases between the two ends. The CDR3 consists of 11 residues.

This clone was seen just once. The V and J genes are TRBV7-2 and TRBJ2-2; D may be TRBD1 (5 bases). This CDR3 has 15 amino acids. Trimming stripped 5 bases from V and 1 base from J, with 11 bases between. Germline V gene sequence: CDR1 SGHTA, CDR2 FQGNSA. The CDR3 DNA reads as TGTGCCAGCAGCCCCAGACAGCTGAACACCGGGGAGCTGTTTTTT. Translation gives CASSPRQLNTGELFF. Looking up the rest from reference TRBV7-2 and TRBJ2-2 gives the full variable domain: GAGVSQSPSNKVTEKGKDVELRCDPISGHTALYWYRQSLGQGLEFLIYFQGNSAPDKSGLPSDRFSAERTGGSVSTLTIQRTQQEDSAVYLCASSPRQLNTGELFFGEGSRLTVL.

The chain combines TRBV19 with TRBJ1-2; maybe TRBD1 (5 bases). Per germline, CDR1 LNHDA and CDR2 SQIVND (reference sequence). The CDR3 is 12 amino acids. The ends were cut back, 5 bases at V and 8 bases at J, with 12 bases in the middle. The CDR3 sequence: CASSLEGLGYTF. In nucleotides, the CDR3 is TGTGCCAGTAGTTTGGAGGGGTTGGGCTACACCTTC.

V gene TRBV19 combines with J gene TRBJ2-5, with TRBD1 matching over 7 bases. This CDR3 is 15 amino acids long. Germline V gives CDR1 LNHDA, CDR2 SQIVND (reference sequence). Trimming took 2 bases from V and 4 from J; bases not matched to a gene: 7. The CDR3 loop is CASSIKGAGGETQYF. The CDR3 nucleotides read TGTGCCAGTAGTATAAAGGGGGCTGGGGGAGAGACCCAGTACTTC.

The table lists this clone with a few counts. The V and J genes are TRBV19 and TRBJ1-2, with 9 positions matching TRBD1. V was pared by 9 bases and J by 4 bases, with 6 bases of the junction left unmatched. CDR3 size: 13 residues. The germline V gene encodes CDR1 LNHDA and CDR2 SQIVND (reference sequence). The DNA for the CDR3 is TGTGCCAGCAGGGACAGGGAGCGCTATGGCTACACCTTC. Translation gives CASRDRERYGYTF. The variable domain in full, with the rest retrieved from reference TRBV19 and TRBJ1-2, is DGGITQSPKYLFRKEGQNVTLSCEQNLNHDAMYWYRQDPGQGLRLIYYSQIVNDFQKGDIAEGYSVSREKKESFPLTVTSAQKNPTAFYLCASRDRERYGYTFGSGTRLTVV.